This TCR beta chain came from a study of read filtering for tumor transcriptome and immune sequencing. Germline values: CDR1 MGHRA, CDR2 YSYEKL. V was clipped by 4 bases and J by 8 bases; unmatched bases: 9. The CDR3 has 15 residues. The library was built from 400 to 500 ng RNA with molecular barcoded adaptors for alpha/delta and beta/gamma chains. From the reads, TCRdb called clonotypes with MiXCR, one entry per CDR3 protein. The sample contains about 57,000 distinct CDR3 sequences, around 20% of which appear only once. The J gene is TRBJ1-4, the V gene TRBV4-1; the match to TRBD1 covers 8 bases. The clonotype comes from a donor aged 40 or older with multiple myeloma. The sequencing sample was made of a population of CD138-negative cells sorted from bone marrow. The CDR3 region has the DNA TGCGCCAGCAGCCGACAGGGGCGGGTTGAAGAAAAACTGTTTTTT. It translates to CASSRQGRVEEKLFF.